This TCR beta chain came from a study of shared clonotypes between healthy human individuals. Study-level findings and limits: Four donors held about 5% of naive CD4 clonotypes in common.

A word on this clone: The antigen remains undetermined.

Approximately 210 ng DNA, 25,000 to 30,000 T cell genomes, went into each sorted-subset replicate PCR. The table came from immunoSEQ multiplex PCR; TCRdb's copy has only in-frame clones and leaves some out. The table includes about 2.4 million clones, over 85% detected once. There are 16 residues in the CDR3. Deletions cut 1 base from V and 2 bases from J, with 12 bases between. The germline V gene encodes CDR1 SGHAT and CDR2 FQNNGV. The chain employs TRBV11-2 and TRBJ1-3; TRBD1 might be the D (5 bases). Sample: naive CD4+ T cells sorted from blood. Subset defined: CD45RA+ positively selected. The sequence was obtained from a man in his late teens or twenties in good health. The CDR3 loop is CASSLVKGRPGNTIYF. As DNA, the CDR3 is TGTGCCAGCAGCTTAGTTAAGGGACGGCCTGGAAACACCATATATTTT.